This T cell receptor (beta chain) was captured by sequencing in a study of blood T cells in healthy people across ages (dated by TCRdb to the mid-2010s). About the investigation overall: In model experiments, template switching captured roughly one uniquely barcoded TCR beta cDNA molecule for every two T cells. Using deep sequencing normalized with unique cDNA molecular identifiers, the study measured how TCR beta repertoire diversity changes with age. The donors were split into four age groups: young (average about 16 years), middle-aged (about 40), aged (roughly 65) and long-lived (roughly 88). Two additional independent replicas of 1 million unique cDNA reads from the same blood draw were analyzed for two donors (one aged 18 to 30 and one aged 80 or older). What the authors observed across the whole study: There was a strong correlation between observed TCR beta diversity and the percentage of naive T cells measured by flow cytometry. Because donor CMV infection status was unknown, age-related changes in expanded clonotypes were potentially confounded. As age increased, observed TCR beta diversity per million T cells dropped in a roughly linear way, and a significant reduction was already evident by age around 41. Because profiling used bulk unsorted PBMCs, naive and antigen-experienced compartments could not be compared conclusively. Compared with the aged group, the long-lived group had more naive CD4+ T cells, fewer expanded clones and increased TCR diversity, a pattern suggesting age selection. Estimates of total diversity based on one million sequenced T cells were considered lower bounds and underestimates.

Per the germline V gene, SGHTA is the CDR1 and FQGTGA is the CDR2. Measured from the cysteine to the phenylalanine, the CDR3 is 13 residues long. The entry retains the CDR3 DNA only, 39 bases that are in frame from base 1. Relative to germline, V is 5 bases shorter and J is 0 bases shorter, with 7 bases between their ends. The donors were 40 or so Caucasian individuals from Russia, aged roughly 6 to 90 years, who were systemically healthy. Ten milliliters of peripheral blood were drawn from each donor into EDTA-treated Vacutainer tubes. PBMCs were isolated by Ficoll-Paque density-gradient centrifugation, with at least 7 million obtained per sample. Trizol reagent was used to extract total RNA from the PBMCs, yielding at least 5 micrograms per sample. Naive CD45RAhigh/CD27high T cell percentages were measured by flow cytometry on a PBMC aliquot from every donor. With regard to this clonotype: Which antigen it targets is not known. Base qualities are not provided; no much larger clone lies one nucleotide away.

Receptor libraries were prepared by 5' RACE. The run used an Illumina HiSeq 2500. A second roughly 6 to 12 cycle PCR used a sample-barcoded 5' primer and a J-beta primer mix. Each TCR beta cDNA molecule received a unique molecular identifier from a template-switch 5' adaptor carrying 12 random nucleotides. Each sample yielded at least 2.5 million CDR3-containing paired-end reads. The Mint cDNA synthesis kit, primed by a TRBC-specific oligonucleotide, was used to synthesize first-strand cDNA from all RNA. Following uracil-DNA glycosylase treatment, a first 18-cycle PCR with universal primers M1SS and BC2_uni_R was performed on all cDNA. Per the original workflow: Each sample was normalized by randomly selecting 1 million high-quality reads, each carrying a distinct molecular identifier. Instead of being binned into consensus sequences, reads that shared molecular identifiers were thrown out. MiTCR, set to a Q25 quality threshold and the strictest error-elimination algorithm, was used for CDR3 identification, clonotype clustering and error correction. A nonparametric unseen species model with Euler transformation was used to estimate a lower bound on total TCR beta diversity. The public reads were reanalyzed by TCRdb: fastp trimming at Q25, MiXCR alignment, in-frame beta chains only. Rows with a matching CDR3 protein are joined into one entry that keeps the most common DNA and genes. In this record, the V and J calls reflect TCRdb's handling and not the investigators' own analysis. The sample table contains under 1,100,000 distinct CDR3 sequences; only one count was recorded for approximately 26% of them. Of the sample, about 0.72% is held by the ten largest clones.

The same specimen was also included in a second study, on T cells of mothers and their children. That second report states: Nine systemically healthy Caucasian individuals served as donors, namely three mothers together with their six children. cDNA synthesis used all of the extracted RNA, with approximately 1.4 ug of RNA in each 15 ul reaction. Sample barcodes and 2-4 random nucleotides were added via the M1S primer in the second PCR. Over 9 million TCR beta CDR3 reads came from each mother, compared with 3.3 million or so reads from each child. Thymic selection similarly shapes TCR recombination output in related and unrelated pairs, with minor effect from inherited differences. Normalized repertoire overlap in related mother-child pairs was always slightly higher than in unrelated mother-child pairs, but the difference was never significant. With a sensitivity of about 100 clones per million clonotypes, no persistent microchimeric T cell clones were detected. In the study, deep NGS was used to compare the TCR beta repertoires of mothers and children, and features distinguishing related mother-child pairs from unrelated individuals were sought. The mean age was 40 +/- 4 years for the mothers and around 10 +/- 4 years for the children. After adapters were ligated using NEBNext reagents, the libraries underwent 100+100 nt paired-end sequencing on an Illumina HiSeq 2000. To prevent cross-contamination, the mother and child libraries were prepared a month apart and were sequenced in separate runs. For each donor, somewhere between roughly 450,000 and 2,100,000 distinct TCR beta clonotypes were identified. Naive TCR beta clonotypes were estimated from low-frequency clonotypes matched to each donor's FACS-determined naive share, without sorting.

This TCR derives from a girl aged 2-10 years in good health. The sample taken for sequencing was blood. Recombination connected TRBV7-3 to TRBJ1-1; the D gene assignment is ambiguous. This receptor has the CDR3 CASSIQMNTEAFF. The nucleotide sequence reads TGTGCCAGCAGCATACAGATGAACACTGAAGCTTTCTTT.